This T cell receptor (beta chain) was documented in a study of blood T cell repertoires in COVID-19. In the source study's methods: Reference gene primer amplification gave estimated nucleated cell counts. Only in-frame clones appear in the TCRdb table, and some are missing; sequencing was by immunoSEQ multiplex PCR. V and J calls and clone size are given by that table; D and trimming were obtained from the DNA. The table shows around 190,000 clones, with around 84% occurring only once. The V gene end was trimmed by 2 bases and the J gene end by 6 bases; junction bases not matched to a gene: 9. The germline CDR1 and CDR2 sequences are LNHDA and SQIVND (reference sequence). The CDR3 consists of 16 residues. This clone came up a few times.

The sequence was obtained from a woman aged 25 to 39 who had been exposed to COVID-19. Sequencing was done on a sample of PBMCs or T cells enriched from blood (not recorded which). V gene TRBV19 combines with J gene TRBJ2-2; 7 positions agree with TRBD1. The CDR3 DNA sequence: TGTGCCAGTAGTATACCCAGGGGGTTATATGCCGGGGAGCTGTTTTTT. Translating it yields CASSIPRGLYAGELFF.